The clone carrying this T cell receptor (beta chain) was seen more than once but under ten times. Its cognate antigen is unknown. MiXCR, run by TCRdb on the 5' RACE reads, gives a single entry per CDR3 protein. There are over 350,000 distinct CDR3 sequences in the sample; approximately 15% occur only once, and 20% to 25% lies in the top ten. The V gene's germline CDR1 is SQVTM and CDR2 ANQGSEA. The CDR3 loop spans 13 amino acids. Losses at the gene ends were 5 bases for V and 2 bases for J; bases not matched to a gene: 2. This sample was included in a study of T-cell memory formation after mild COVID-19. General study points: The study found contracting CD4+ clones mainly in CM and EM and contracting CD8+ clones in EMRA.

The source of this sequence is a man younger than 35 who had mild COVID-19 (a few samples of this study predate the infection). Cell type and time point are not known. The sequenced sample consisted of PBMCs or a T cell subset sorted from them (not recorded which). V usage is TRBV29-1 and J usage is TRBJ2-2; 7 nucleotides agree with TRBD1. The CDR3 loop is CSVRTGNTGELFF. CDR3 nucleotide sequence: TGCAGCGTTCGGACAGGAAACACCGGGGAGCTGTTTTTT.